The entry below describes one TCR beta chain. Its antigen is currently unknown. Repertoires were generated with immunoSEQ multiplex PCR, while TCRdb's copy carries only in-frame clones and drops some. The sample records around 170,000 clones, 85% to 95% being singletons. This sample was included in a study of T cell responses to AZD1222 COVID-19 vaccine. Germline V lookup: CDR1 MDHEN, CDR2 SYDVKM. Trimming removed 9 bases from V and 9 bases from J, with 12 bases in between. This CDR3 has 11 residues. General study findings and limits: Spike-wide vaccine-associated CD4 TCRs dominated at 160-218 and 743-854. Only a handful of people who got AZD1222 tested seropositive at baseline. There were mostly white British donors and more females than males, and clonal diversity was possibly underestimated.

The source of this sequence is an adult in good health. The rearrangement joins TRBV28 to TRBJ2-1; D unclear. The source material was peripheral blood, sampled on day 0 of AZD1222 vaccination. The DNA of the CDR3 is TGTGCCAGTCATTCAGTGCTTGAGCAGTTCTTC. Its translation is CASHSVLEQFF.